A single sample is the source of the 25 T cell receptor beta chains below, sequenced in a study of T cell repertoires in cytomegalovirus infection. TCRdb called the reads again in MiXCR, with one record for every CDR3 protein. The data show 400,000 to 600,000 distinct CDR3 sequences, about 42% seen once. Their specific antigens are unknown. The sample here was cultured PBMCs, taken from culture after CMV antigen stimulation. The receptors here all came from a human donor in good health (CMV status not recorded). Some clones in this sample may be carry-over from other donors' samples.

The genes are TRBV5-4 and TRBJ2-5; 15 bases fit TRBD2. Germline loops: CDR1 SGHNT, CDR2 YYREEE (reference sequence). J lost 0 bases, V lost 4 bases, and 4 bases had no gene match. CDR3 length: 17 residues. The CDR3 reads CASSRGLAGGYQETQYF. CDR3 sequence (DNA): TGTGCCAGCAGCCGGGGACTAGCGGGGGGCTACCAAGAGACCCAGTACTTC.

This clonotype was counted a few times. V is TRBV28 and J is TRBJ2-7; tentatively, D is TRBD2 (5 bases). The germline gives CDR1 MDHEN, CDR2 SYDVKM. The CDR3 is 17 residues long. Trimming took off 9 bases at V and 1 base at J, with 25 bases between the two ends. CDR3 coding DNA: TGTGCCAGTAAGGGAGCATTGACTTCCAGATCGTCCTACGAGCAGTACTTC. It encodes CASKGALTSRSSYEQYF.

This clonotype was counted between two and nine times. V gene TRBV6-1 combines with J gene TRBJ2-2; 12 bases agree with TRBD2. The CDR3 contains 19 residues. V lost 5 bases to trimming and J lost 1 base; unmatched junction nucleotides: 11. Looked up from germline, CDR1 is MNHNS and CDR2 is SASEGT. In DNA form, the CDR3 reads TGTGCCAGCAGTTCCCGACTAGCGGGAGTGATAGAGAACACCGGGGAGCTGTTTTTT. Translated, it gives CASSSRLAGVIENTGELFF.

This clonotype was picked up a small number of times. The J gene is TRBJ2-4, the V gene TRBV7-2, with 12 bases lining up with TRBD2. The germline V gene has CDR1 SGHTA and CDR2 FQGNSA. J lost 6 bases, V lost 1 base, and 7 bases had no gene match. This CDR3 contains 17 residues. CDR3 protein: CASSLVATSGSGNIQYF. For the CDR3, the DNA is TGTGCCAGCAGCTTAGTTGCGACTAGCGGGAGTGGAAACATTCAGTACTTC.

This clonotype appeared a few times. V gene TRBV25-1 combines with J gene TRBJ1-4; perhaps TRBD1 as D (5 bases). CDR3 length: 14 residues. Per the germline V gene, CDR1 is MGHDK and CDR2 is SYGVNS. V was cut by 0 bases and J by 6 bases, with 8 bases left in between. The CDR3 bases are TGTGCCAGCAGTGAATACAGGGATTATGAAAAACTGTTTTTT. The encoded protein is CASSEYRDYEKLFF.

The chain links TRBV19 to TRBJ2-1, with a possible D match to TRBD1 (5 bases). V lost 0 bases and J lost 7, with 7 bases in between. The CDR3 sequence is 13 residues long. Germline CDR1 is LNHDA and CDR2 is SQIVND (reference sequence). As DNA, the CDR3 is TGTGCCAGTAGTATAGATGGGGCTAATGAGCAGTTCTTC. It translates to CASSIDGANEQFF.

CDR3 in amino acids: CSASTRVRSEQYF. The CDR3 nucleotides are TGCAGTGCTAGCACCAGGGTTCGATCCGAGCAGTACTTC. The rearrangement uses TRBV20-1 and TRBJ2-7; tentative D call: TRBD1 (5 bases). Germline V gene sequence: CDR1 DFQATT, CDR2 SNEGSKA (reference sequence). The V and J ends lost 3 bases and 6 bases respectively, with 15 bases between them. The CDR3 covers 13 residues.

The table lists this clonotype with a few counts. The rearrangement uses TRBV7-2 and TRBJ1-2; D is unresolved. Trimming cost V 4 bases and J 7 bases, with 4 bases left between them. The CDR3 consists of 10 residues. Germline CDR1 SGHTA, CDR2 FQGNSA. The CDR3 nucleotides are TGTGCCAGCAGCTCCCCTGGCTACACCTTC. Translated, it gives CASSSPGYTF.

The CDR3 sequence is CASGVLDATNEKLFF. As DNA, the CDR3 is TGTGCCAGCGGCGTCCTGGACGCAACTAATGAAAAACTGTTTTTT. The V gene is TRBV11-2, the J gene TRBJ1-4, with unresolved D. Germline-derived CDR1 and CDR2 are SGHAT and FQNNGV. The CDR3 has 15 residues. The V gene lost 8 bases and the J gene lost 0 bases, with 13 bases spanning the gap.

The CDR3 region has the DNA TGTGCCATCAGTGATCGTCTAGCGGGAACCATCGACTACGAGCAGTACTTC. The encoded protein is CAISDRLAGTIDYEQYF. This rearrangement joins TRBV10-3 to TRBJ2-7, with 9 bases identical to TRBD2. In germline, CDR1 is ENHRY, CDR2 SYGVKD. With 3 bases clipped from V and 3 bases from J, the junction kept 12 bases outside the gene matches. This CDR3 region has 17 residues.

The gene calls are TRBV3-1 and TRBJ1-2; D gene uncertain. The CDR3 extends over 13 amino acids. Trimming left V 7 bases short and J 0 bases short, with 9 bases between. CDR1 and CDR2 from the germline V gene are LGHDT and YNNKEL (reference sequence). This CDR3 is CASTGRTNYGYTF. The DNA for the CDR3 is TGTGCCAGCACGGGCAGAACTAACTATGGCTACACCTTC.

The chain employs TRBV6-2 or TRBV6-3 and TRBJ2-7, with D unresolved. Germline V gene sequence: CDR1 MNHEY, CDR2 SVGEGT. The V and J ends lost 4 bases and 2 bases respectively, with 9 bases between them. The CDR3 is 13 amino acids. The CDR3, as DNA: TGTGCCAGCAGTTCTAGGCCTGCCTACGAGCAGTACTTC. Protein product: CASSSRPAYEQYF.

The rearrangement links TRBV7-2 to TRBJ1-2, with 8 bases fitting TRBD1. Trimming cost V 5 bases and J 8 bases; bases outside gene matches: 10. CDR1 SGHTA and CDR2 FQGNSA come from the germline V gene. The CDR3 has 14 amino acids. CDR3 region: CASSPGQGGVGYTF. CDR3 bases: TGTGCCAGCAGCCCCGGACAGGGCGGGGTCGGCTACACCTTC.

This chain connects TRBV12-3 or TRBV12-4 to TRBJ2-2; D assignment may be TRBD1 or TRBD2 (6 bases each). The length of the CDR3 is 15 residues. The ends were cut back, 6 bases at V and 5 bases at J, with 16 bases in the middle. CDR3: CASSAVGGPTGELFF. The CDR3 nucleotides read TGTGCCAGCAGCGCCGTAGGGGGGCCGACCGGGGAGCTGTTTTTT.

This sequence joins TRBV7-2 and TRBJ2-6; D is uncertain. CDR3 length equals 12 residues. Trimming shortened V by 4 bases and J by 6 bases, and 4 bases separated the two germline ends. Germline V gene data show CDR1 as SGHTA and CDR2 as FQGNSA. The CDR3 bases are TGTGCCAGCAGCTGGGAGGCCAACGTCCTGACTTTC. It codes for CASSWEANVLTF.

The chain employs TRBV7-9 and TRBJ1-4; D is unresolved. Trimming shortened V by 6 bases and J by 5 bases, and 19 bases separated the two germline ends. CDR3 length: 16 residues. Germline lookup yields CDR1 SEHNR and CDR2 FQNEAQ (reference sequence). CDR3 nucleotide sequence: TGTGCCAGCAGTCACCCCCGGGCAGTGTCGAATGAAAAACTGTTTTTT. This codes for CASSHPRAVSNEKLFF. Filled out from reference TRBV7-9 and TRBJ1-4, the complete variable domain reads DTGVSQNPRHKITKRGQNVTFRCDPISEHNRLYWYRQTLGQGPEFLTYFQNEAQLEKSRLLSDRFSAERPKGSFSTLEIQRTEQGDSAMYLCASSHPRAVSNEKLFFGSGTQLSVL.

CDR3 sequence: CASSFIAGGTQPQHF. In nucleotides, the CDR3 is TGTGCCAGTAGTTTTATCGCGGGGGGAACTCAGCCCCAGCATTTT. The chain employs TRBV19 and TRBJ1-5; D possibly corresponds to TRBD1 (5 bases). Germline V gene data show CDR1 as LNHDA and CDR2 as SQIVND (reference sequence). The CDR3 consists of 15 residues. Trimming left V 5 bases short and J 6 bases short, with 17 bases between.

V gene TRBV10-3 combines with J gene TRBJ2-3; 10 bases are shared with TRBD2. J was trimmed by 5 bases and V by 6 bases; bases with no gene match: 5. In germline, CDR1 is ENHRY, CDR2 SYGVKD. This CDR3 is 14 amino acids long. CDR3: CAIRQVAGGDTQYF. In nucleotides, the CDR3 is TGTGCCATCAGGCAGGTAGCGGGAGGAGATACGCAGTATTTT.

This CDR3 is CSARDRTENTEAFF. The CDR3, as DNA: TGCAGTGCTAGAGACAGGACAGAGAACACTGAAGCTTTCTTT. The V gene is TRBV20-1, the J gene TRBJ1-1; D may be TRBD1 (6 bases). This CDR3 is 14 amino acids long. Germline lookup yields CDR1 DFQATT and CDR2 SNEGSKA (reference sequence). V was pared by 0 bases and J by 1 base, with 9 bases between.

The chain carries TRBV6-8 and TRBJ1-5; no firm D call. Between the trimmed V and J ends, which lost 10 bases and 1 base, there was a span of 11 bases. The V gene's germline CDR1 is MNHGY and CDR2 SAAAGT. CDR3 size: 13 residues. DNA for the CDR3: TGTGCCACCGCCGCCGCCAGCAATCAGCCCCAGCATTTT. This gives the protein CATAAASNQPQHF.

The CDR3 DNA reads TGTGCCAGCAGTAGTAGCGGGAGGTGGGTTTTATACAATGAGCAGTTCTTC. It specifies CASSSSGRWVLYNEQFF. V gene TRBV6-2 or TRBV6-3 combines with J gene TRBJ2-1, with 10 bases fitting TRBD2. Germline assignment: CDR1 MNHEY and CDR2 SVGEGT. The CDR3 is made up of 17 amino acids. V lost 5 bases to trimming and J lost 4 bases; unmatched junction nucleotides: 11.

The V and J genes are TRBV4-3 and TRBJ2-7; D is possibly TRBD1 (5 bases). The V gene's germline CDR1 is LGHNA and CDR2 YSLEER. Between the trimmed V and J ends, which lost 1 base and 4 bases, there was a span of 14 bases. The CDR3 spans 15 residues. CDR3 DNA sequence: TGCGCCAGCAGCCAAGTGAGGTCCAGGGCGTACGAGCAGTACTTC. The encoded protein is CASSQVRSRAYEQYF.

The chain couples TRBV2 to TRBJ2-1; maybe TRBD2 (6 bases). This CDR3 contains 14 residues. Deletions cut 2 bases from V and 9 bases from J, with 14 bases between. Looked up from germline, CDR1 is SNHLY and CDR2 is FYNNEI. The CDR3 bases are TGTGCCAGCAGTGAAAGCGCTAGCGCGGGTGAGCAGTTCTTC. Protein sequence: CASSESASAGEQFF.

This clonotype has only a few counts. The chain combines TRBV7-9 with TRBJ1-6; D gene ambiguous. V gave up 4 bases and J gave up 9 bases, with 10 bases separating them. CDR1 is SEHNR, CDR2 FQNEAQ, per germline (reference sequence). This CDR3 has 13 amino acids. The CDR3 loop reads CASSYQGFSPLHF. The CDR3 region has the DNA TGTGCCAGCAGCTATCAAGGCTTTTCACCCCTCCACTTT.

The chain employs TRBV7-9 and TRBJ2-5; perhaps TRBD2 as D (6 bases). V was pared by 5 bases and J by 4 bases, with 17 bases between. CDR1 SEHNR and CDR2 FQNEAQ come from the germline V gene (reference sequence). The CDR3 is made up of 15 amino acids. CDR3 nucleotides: TGTGCCAGCAGCCTCCCGTTGGGGAGGCGAGAGACCCAGTACTTC. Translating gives CASSLPLGRRETQYF.